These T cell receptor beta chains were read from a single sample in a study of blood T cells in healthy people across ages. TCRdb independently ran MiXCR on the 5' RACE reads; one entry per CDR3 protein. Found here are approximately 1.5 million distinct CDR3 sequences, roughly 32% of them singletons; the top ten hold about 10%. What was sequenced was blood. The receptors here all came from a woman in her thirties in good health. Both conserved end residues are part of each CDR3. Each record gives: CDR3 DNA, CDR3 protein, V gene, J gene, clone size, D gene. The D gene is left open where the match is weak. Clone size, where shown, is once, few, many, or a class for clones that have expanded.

TGTGCCAGCAGGTCGGGACAGTACAATGAGCAGTTCTTC	CASRSGQYNEQFF	TRBV3-1	TRBJ2-1	few	TRBD1
TGCAGTGCCAGGGTGGAGGACATGAACACTGAAGCTTTCTTT	CSARVEDMNTEAFF	TRBV20-1	TRBJ1-1	few	NA
TGCAGTGCTAGAGATAAGACAGGGAAGGTCACTGAAGCTTTCTTT	CSARDKTGKVTEAFF	TRBV20-1	TRBJ1-1	NA	TRBD1
TGTGCCAGCTCGCCGACAGGGGGGAAAGATACGCAGTATTTT	CASSPTGGKDTQYF	TRBV18	TRBJ2-3	many	TRBD1
TGTGCCAGCAGCCAGGGGGCGGGGAAGGAGACCCAGTACTTC	CASSQGAGKETQYF	TRBV9	TRBJ2-5	NA	TRBD1
TGTGCCAGCTCAACGACGTTCCGGGACAGGGGACCCACCACAGATACGCAGTATTTT	CASSTTFRDRGPTTDTQYF	TRBV18	TRBJ2-3	NA	TRBD1
TGTGCCAGCGGCCTCCGAAGCGGGGGGGCGTACGAGCAGTACTTC	CASGLRSGGAYEQYF	TRBV6-6	TRBJ2-7	NA	TRBD2
TGTGCCAGCAGCCCGACCCCTAGCGGGAGTGAGACAGATACGCAGTATTTT	CASSPTPSGSETDTQYF	TRBV4-2	TRBJ2-3	few	TRBD2
TGCAGTGCTCCCCCCGGACTAGCCCACGGGACCCAGTACTTC	CSAPPGLAHGTQYF	TRBV20-1	TRBJ2-5	NA	TRBD2
TGTGCCAGCAGCCTGATGCCTATGAGGACAGGGGGTCGGGATGAGCAGTTCTTC	CASSLMPMRTGGRDEQFF	TRBV11-2	TRBJ2-1	NA	TRBD1
TGCGCCAGCAGCCAAGGAGGGGTCCTTAATGAAAAACTGTTTTTT	CASSQGGVLNEKLFF	TRBV4-1	TRBJ1-4	NA	NA
TGCGCCAGCAGCCAAGACTTTGGGGCTAGCGGTGAGCAGTTCTTC	CASSQDFGASGEQFF	TRBV4-1	TRBJ2-1	many	TRBD2
TGTGCCAGCAGTGCAAACACACTAGGACACACAGATACGCAGTATTTT	CASSANTLGHTDTQYF	TRBV11-2	TRBJ2-3	NA	NA
TGCGCCAGCAGCTTGGCCGGGGCCAACCAAGAGACCCAGTACTTC	CASSLAGANQETQYF	TRBV5-1	TRBJ2-5	few	NA
TGTGCCAGCAGCCGATACAGGGTCGGCACCGGGGAGCTGTTTTTT	CASSRYRVGTGELFF	TRBV6-2/TRBV6-3	TRBJ2-2	NA	NA
TGTGCCAGCAGCCTTATAAGTAGCGGGTTAAACACAGATACGCAGTATTTT	CASSLISSGLNTDTQYF	TRBV7-2	TRBJ2-3	few	TRBD2
TGCAGTTCGTACAGGGGGCGAGGTTCACCCCTCCACTTT	CSSYRGRGSPLHF	TRBV20-1	TRBJ1-6	NA	TRBD1
TGTGCCAGCAGCGGCAGGGGGGGGGCCAATGAGCAGTTCTTC	CASSGRGGANEQFF	TRBV5-6	TRBJ2-1	NA	NA
TGTGCCAGCCGGGGCTGGACTAGTGGCATCACCGGGGAGCTGTTTTTT	CASRGWTSGITGELFF	TRBV7-2	TRBJ2-2	NA	TRBD2
TGTGCCAGCAGCTCGCGGACACGGCCGTTGGTCGAGCAGTTCTTC	CASSSRTRPLVEQFF	TRBV7-9	TRBJ2-1	NA	NA
TGTGCCAGCAGCCCTCCAGCGGGGACTACCTACACAGATACGCAGTATTTT	CASSPPAGTTYTDTQYF	TRBV7-9	TRBJ2-3	NA	TRBD2
TGTGCCAGCAGTTTATCATGGGGGGCCCCCGACGAGCAGTACTTC	CASSLSWGAPDEQYF	TRBV27	TRBJ2-7	few	NA
TGTGCCAGCAGTTTTGGGACTAGCGGCAGGCGAAGCGAGCAGTACTTC	CASSFGTSGRRSEQYF	TRBV27	TRBJ2-7	NA	TRBD2
TGTGCCAGCAGCGGCTCGTGGACTAGCGGGGGCCGGAGCACAGATACGCAGTATTTT	CASSGSWTSGGRSTDTQYF	TRBV5-4	TRBJ2-3	NA	TRBD2
TGTGCCAGCCAGCGGCCCAACACCGGGGAGCTGTTTTTT	CASQRPNTGELFF	TRBV6-5	TRBJ2-2	few	NA
TGTGCCAGCAGGGTGGACTCTCAAGAGACCCAGTACTTC	CASRVDSQETQYF	TRBV6-1	TRBJ2-5	NA	NA
TGTGCCATCAGTGAGTCCCGGGTAAGATTGAGAGAGCAGTACTTC	CAISESRVRLREQYF	TRBV10-3	TRBJ2-7	NA	NA
TGTGCCAGCAGCCAAGAGTTGAGGCTAGCTGATGAGCAGTTCTTC	CASSQELRLADEQFF	TRBV4-2	TRBJ2-1	few	NA
TGTGCCAGCAACCGGCGTAGGGGACCAAACCAAGAGACCCAGTACTTC	CASNRRRGPNQETQYF	TRBV9	TRBJ2-5	few	NA
TGTGCCAGCAGTCAAGGACAGGGGGAAGGCTACACCTTC	CASSQGQGEGYTF	TRBV28	TRBJ1-2	NA	TRBD1
TGTGCCAGCAGCCCCACGCGGGGGCCGTACAATGAGCAGTACTTC	CASSPTRGPYNEQYF	TRBV3-1	TRBJ2-7	NA	NA
TGCGCCAGCAGTCAAACAGGGTTTGGACTGTTCAATGAGCAGTTCTTC	CASSQTGFGLFNEQFF	TRBV10-1	TRBJ2-1	NA	NA